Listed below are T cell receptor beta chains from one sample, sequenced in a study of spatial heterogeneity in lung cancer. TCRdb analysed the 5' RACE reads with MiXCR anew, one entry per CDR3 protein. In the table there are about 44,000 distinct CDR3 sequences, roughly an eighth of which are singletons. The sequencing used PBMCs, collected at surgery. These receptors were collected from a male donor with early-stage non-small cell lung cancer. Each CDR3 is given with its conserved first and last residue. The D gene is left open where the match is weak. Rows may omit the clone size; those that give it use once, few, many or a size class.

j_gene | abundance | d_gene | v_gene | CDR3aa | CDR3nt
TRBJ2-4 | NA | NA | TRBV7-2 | CASSPAARRVAKNIQYF | TGTGCCAGCAGCCCGGCCGCCCGCCGGGTAGCCAAAAACATTCAGTACTTC
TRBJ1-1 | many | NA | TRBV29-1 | CSVEGGPREAFF | TGCAGCGTTGAGGGGGGTCCCAGGGAGGCTTTCTTT
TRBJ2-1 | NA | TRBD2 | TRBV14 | CASRRTSGSLGEQFF | TGTGCCAGCAGGCGGACTAGCGGGAGCCTGGGTGAGCAGTTCTTC
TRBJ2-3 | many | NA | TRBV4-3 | CASSPRQGTDTQYF | TGCGCCAGCAGCCCCCGACAGGGCACAGATACGCAGTATTTT
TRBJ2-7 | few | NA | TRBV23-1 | CASRRQGPEQYF | TGCGCCAGCAGACGGCAGGGACCCGAGCAGTACTTC
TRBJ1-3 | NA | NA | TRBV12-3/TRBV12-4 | CASSLQDTIYF | TGTGCCAGCAGTTTACAGGACACCATATATTTT
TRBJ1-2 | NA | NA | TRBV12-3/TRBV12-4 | CASSLGIYGYTF | TGTGCCAGCAGTTTGGGGATCTATGGCTACACCTTC
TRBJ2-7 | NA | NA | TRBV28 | CASSSPAGSSYEQYF | TGTGCCAGCAGTTCACCGGCAGGGAGCTCCTACGAGCAGTACTTC
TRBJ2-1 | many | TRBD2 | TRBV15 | CATSRTGTTKFNEQFF | TGTGCCACCAGCAGAACCGGGACTACAAAATTCAATGAGCAGTTCTTC
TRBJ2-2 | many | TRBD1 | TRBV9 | CASSSQKTGMAGELFF | TGTGCCAGCAGCTCCCAGAAGACAGGGATGGCCGGGGAGCTGTTTTTT
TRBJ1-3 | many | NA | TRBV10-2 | CASSDHRSAGNTIYF | TGCGCCAGCAGTGATCACAGATCCGCTGGAAACACCATATATTTT
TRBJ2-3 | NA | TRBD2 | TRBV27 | CASKRGSGTDTQYF | TGTGCCAGCAAACGCGGGAGCGGCACAGATACGCAGTATTTT
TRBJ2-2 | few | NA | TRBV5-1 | CASSFLQSNTGELFF | TGCGCCAGCAGCTTTTTGCAGTCCAACACCGGGGAGCTGTTTTTT
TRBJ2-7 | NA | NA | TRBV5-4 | CASSYGTPSYEQYF | TGTGCCAGCAGCTATGGGACACCCTCCTACGAGCAGTACTTC
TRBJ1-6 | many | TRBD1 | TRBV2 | CASGTESNSPLHF | TGTGCCAGCGGGACAGAGAGTAATTCACCCCTCCACTTT
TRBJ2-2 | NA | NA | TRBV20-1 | CSARGPAGELFF | TGCAGTGCTAGAGGGCCCGCCGGGGAGCTGTTTTTT
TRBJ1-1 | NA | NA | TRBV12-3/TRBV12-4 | CASRRSSTEAFF | TGTGCCAGCCGACGGTCATCCACTGAAGCTTTCTTT
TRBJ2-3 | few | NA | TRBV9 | CASSAEGSTDTQYF | TGTGCCAGCAGCGCCGAGGGCAGCACAGATACGCAGTATTTT
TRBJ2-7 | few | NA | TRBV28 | CASSPGPFYEQYF | TGTGCCAGCAGTCCCGGGCCATTCTACGAGCAGTACTTC
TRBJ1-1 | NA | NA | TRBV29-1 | CSAVGAFWLNTEAFF | TGCAGCGCCGTCGGAGCGTTTTGGCTGAACACTGAAGCTTTCTTT
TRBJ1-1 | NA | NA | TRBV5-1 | CASSALGETEAFF | TGCGCCAGCAGCGCTTTAGGGGAAACTGAAGCTTTCTTT
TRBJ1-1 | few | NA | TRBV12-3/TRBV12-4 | CASSGDRNTEAFF | TGTGCCAGCAGTGGAGACCGGAACACTGAAGCTTTCTTT
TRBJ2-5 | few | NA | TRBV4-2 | CASSQDRGRETQYF | TGTGCCAGCAGCCAAGATAGGGGCCGGGAGACCCAGTACTTC
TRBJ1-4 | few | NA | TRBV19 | CASTRGVATNEKLFF | TGTGCCAGTACCCGCGGGGTGGCAACTAATGAAAAACTGTTTTTT
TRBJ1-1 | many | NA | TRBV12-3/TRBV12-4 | CASSYGDTEAFF | TGTGCCAGCAGTTACGGGGACACTGAAGCTTTCTTT
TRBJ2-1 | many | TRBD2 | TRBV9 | CASSPREGSYNEQFF | TGTGCCAGCAGCCCGCGGGAGGGGAGTTACAATGAGCAGTTCTTC
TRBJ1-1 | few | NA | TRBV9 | CASSVSSHPGPTKDTEAFF | TGTGCCAGCAGCGTGTCCTCCCACCCCGGGCCTACTAAGGACACTGAAGCTTTCTTT
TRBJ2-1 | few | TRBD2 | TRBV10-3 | CAISETSGAGEQFF | TGTGCCATCAGTGAGACTAGCGGGGCGGGTGAGCAGTTCTTC
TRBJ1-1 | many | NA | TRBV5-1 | CASSNTMNTEAFF | TGCGCCAGCAGTAATACCATGAACACTGAAGCTTTCTTT
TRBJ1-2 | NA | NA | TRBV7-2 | CASSLGTLNYGYTF | TGTGCCAGCAGCCTAGGGACGTTGAACTATGGCTACACCTTC
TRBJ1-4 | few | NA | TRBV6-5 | CASSTGQNNEKLFF | TGTGCCAGCAGTACTGGACAGAACAATGAAAAACTGTTTTTT
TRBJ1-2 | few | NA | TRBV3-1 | CASSHTVGDNYGYTF | TGTGCCAGCAGCCATACGGTCGGGGATAATTATGGCTACACCTTC
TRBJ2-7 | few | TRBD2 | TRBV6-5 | CASTAYSGTNAPYEQYF | TGTGCCAGCACCGCCTATTCCGGGACTAACGCTCCCTACGAGCAGTACTTC
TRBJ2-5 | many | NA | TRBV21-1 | CASSKRPWTKTQYF | TGTGCCAGCAGCAAACGACCTTGGACGAAGACCCAGTACTTC
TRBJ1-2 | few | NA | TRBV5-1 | CASSLTENGYTF | TGCGCCAGCAGCTTGACGGAGAATGGCTACACCTTC
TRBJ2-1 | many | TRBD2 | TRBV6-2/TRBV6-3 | CASRLAGASRDEQFF | TGTGCCAGCCGACTAGCGGGAGCCTCTCGCGATGAGCAGTTCTTC
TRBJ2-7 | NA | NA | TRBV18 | CASSPGTQIYEQYF | TGTGCCAGCTCACCAGGGACACAAATCTACGAGCAGTACTTC
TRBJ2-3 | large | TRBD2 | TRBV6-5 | CASFGLAGSTDTQYF | TGTGCCAGCTTCGGACTAGCGGGAAGCACAGATACGCAGTATTTT
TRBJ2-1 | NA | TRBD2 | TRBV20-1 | CSASRLAGGYNEQFF | TGCAGTGCTAGCCGACTAGCGGGGGGTTACAATGAGCAGTTCTTC
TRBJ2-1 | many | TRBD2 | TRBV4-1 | CASSQPSGRAQYEQFF | TGCGCCAGCAGCCAACCAAGCGGGAGGGCCCAGTATGAGCAGTTCTTC
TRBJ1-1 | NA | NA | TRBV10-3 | CAIRGINTEAFF | TGTGCCATCAGGGGGATTAACACTGAAGCTTTCTTT
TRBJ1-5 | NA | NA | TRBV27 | CARIPGQFYSNQPQHF | TGTGCCAGAATCCCAGGACAGTTCTATAGCAATCAGCCCCAGCATTTT
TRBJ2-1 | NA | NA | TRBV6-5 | CASTLLNEQFF | TGTGCCAGCACTTTACTCAATGAGCAGTTCTTC
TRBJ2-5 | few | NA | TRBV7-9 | CASSLDGGLVTQYF | TGTGCCAGCAGCTTAGACGGCGGCCTGGTGACCCAGTACTTC
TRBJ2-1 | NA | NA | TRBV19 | CASSLVGTNEQFF | TGTGCCAGTAGCTTAGTGGGCACCAATGAGCAGTTCTTC
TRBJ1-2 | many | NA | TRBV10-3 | CASKTQGGNYGYTF | TGTGCCTCCAAAACACAGGGCGGTAACTATGGCTACACCTTC
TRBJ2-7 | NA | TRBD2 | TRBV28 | CASSLGLAGGPSSYEQYF | TGTGCCAGCAGTTTGGGACTAGCGGGAGGGCCGAGCTCCTACGAGCAGTACTTC
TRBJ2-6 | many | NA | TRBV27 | CASSLMASMANVLTF | TGTGCCAGCAGTTTGATGGCTAGTATGGCCAACGTCCTGACTTTC
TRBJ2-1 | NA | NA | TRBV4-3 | CASSQDLSGPVSDEQFF | TGCGCCAGCAGCCAAGATCTGAGCGGGCCAGTTTCCGATGAGCAGTTCTTC
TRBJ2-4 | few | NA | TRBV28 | CASTPALAKNIQYF | TGTGCCAGCACCCCCGCTCTAGCCAAAAACATTCAGTACTTC
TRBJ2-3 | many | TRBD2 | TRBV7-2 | CASSAGTSETDTQYF | TGTGCCAGCAGCGCGGGGACTAGCGAGACAGATACGCAGTATTTT
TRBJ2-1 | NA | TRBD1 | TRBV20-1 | CSARDARQGASNEQFF | TGCAGTGCTAGAGATGCCAGACAGGGGGCGTCGAATGAGCAGTTCTTC
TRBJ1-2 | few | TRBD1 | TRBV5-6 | CASSLVVVAGGDYGYTF | TGTGCCAGCAGCTTGGTGGTGGTGGCAGGGGGCGACTATGGCTACACCTTC
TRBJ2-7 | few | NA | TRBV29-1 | CSVQKGGFSYEQYF | TGCAGCGTCCAAAAGGGGGGCTTCTCCTACGAGCAGTACTTC
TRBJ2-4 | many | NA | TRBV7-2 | CASSIGGAAQYF | TGTGCCAGCAGCATCGGAGGGGCGGCTCAGTACTTC
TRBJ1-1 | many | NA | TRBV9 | CASSVGSGAEAFF | TGTGCCAGCAGCGTAGGGTCCGGGGCTGAAGCTTTCTTT
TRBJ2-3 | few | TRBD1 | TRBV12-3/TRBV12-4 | CASSFGTGLGDTQYF | TGTGCCAGCAGTTTCGGGACAGGGCTGGGGGATACGCAGTATTTT
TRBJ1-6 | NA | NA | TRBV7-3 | CASSLSGAKANSPLHF | TGTGCCAGCAGCTTATCAGGGGCCAAGGCTAATTCACCCCTCCACTTT
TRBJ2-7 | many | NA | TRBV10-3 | CAIKVSGSTYEQYF | TGTGCCATCAAAGTCTCGGGCAGCACCTACGAGCAGTACTTC
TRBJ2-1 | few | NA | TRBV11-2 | CASSPLIRYNEQFF | TGTGCCAGCAGCCCCCTCATCAGGTACAATGAGCAGTTCTTC